The 14 T cell receptor beta chains given below trace back to one sample, sequenced in a study of blood T cell repertoires in COVID-19. The table came from immunoSEQ multiplex PCR; TCRdb's copy has only in-frame clones and leaves some out. The sample consists of over 200,000 clones, 88% of them appearing once. Sequenced: peripheral blood. These receptors were obtained from a man aged 55 to 69 who had recovered from COVID-19.

A remark on this clone: The sample carries other DNA sequences with the same CDR3. The chain carries TRBV9 and TRBJ1-3; no clear D gene. CDR1 and CDR2 from the germline V gene are SGDLS and YYNGEE. Trimming took 0 bases from V and 0 from J, leaving 7 bases between them. The CDR3 has 15 residues. The CDR3 DNA sequence: TGTGCCAGCAGCGTAGGCGGGGTCTCTGGAAACACCATATATTTT. As protein: CASSVGGVSGNTIYF.

Points on this clone: The sample holds other DNA sequences that translate to the same CDR3. The chain links TRBV12-3 or TRBV12-4 to TRBJ2-5; TRBD1 aligns across 9 bases. The V gene end was trimmed by 4 bases and the J gene end by 5 bases; junction bases not matched to a gene: 2. The CDR3 runs to 13 residues. For the CDR3, the DNA is TGTGCCAGCAGTTCCGACAGGGGGGAGACCCAGTACTTC. It yields the protein CASSSDRGETQYF.

The chain carries TRBV20-1 and TRBJ2-7, with 7 bases fitting TRBD2. Germline lookup yields CDR1 DFQATT and CDR2 SNEGSKA (reference sequence). CDR3 length equals 11 residues. Here the CDR3 reads CRGDYDYEQYF. The CDR3 DNA reads as TGCAGAGGGGACTACGACTACGAGCAGTACTTC.

The chain recombines TRBV4-2 with TRBJ1-2; 7 bases align to TRBD1. The CDR3 consists of 13 residues. Unmatched junction bases numbered 6, after V lost 6 bases and J lost 5 bases. CDR1 and CDR2 (germline): LGHNA, YNFKEQ. CDR3 nucleotides: TGTGCCAGCAGTCCCGGGACAGCTTATGGCTACACCTTC. This gives the protein CASSPGTAYGYTF.

This clone was seen a handful of times. The J gene is TRBJ2-3, the V gene TRBV7-2, with 7 bases that match TRBD2. J was trimmed by 4 bases and V by 5 bases; bases with no gene match: 15. The CDR3 contains 17 residues. Per the germline V gene, CDR1 is SGHTA and CDR2 is FQGNSA. The DNA for the CDR3 is TGTGCCAGCAGCGACGCCGTTCTTGCGGGGGTACCAGATACGCAGTATTTT. It encodes CASSDAVLAGVPDTQYF.

The chain links TRBV3-1 (or the pseudogene TRBV3-2) to TRBJ1-2; TRBD1 agrees at 9 bases. This CDR3 contains 15 residues. V lost 4 bases to trimming and J lost 4 bases; unmatched junction nucleotides: 7. The germline V gene encodes CDR1 LGHDT and CDR2 YNNKEL (reference sequence). As DNA, the CDR3 is TGTGCCAGCAGCCGCACCGGGACAGGGTTCTATGGCTACACCTTC. It translates to CASSRTGTGFYGYTF.

The chain recombines TRBV15 with TRBJ2-7; D unresolved. CDR3 length: 14 residues. V lost 0 bases to trimming and J lost 2 bases, with 8 bases between them. Per the germline V gene, CDR1 is LNHNV and CDR2 is YYDKDF (reference sequence). The CDR3 DNA reads TGTGCCACCAGCAGAGAGAGAGGTACCTACGAGCAGTACTTC. Translated, it gives CATSRERGTYEQYF.

The chain uses TRBV7-3 and TRBJ2-3, with D unresolved. CDR1 and CDR2 from the germline V gene are SGHTA and FQGTGA. V was pared by 5 bases and J by 0 bases, with 9 bases between. The CDR3 loop spans 14 amino acids. The CDR3 coding sequence is TGTGCCAGCAGCCCCAGCGTAAGCACAGATACGCAGTATTTT. This translates into CASSPSVSTDTQYF.

J is TRBJ2-1 and V is TRBV18; 11 bases are a match to TRBD1. This CDR3 region has 16 residues. With V trimmed by 0 bases and J by 10 bases, 8 bases remained unmatched. CDR1 KGHSH and CDR2 LQKENI come from the germline V gene. Written as DNA, the CDR3 is TGTGCCAGCTCACCACCGTTAGGACAGGGGGCAGACGAGCAGTTCTTC. Translated, it gives CASSPPLGQGADEQFF.

The V call is TRBV4-2, the J call TRBJ2-1; 8 nucleotides match TRBD2. Losses at the gene ends were 0 bases for V and 3 bases for J; bases not matched to a gene: 7. Per the germline V gene, CDR1 is LGHNA and CDR2 is YNFKEQ. The CDR3 totals 17 residues. In nucleotides, the CDR3 is TGTGCCAGCAGCCAAGATCCGGGGACTAGTGGCTACAATGAGCAGTTCTTC. It translates to CASSQDPGTSGYNEQFF.

This clone was detected only once. The chain joins TRBV7-9 to TRBJ1-2; D is undetermined. This CDR3 contains 12 residues. CDR1 is SEHNR, CDR2 FQNEAQ, per germline (reference sequence). Trimming stripped 3 bases from V and 7 bases from J, with 9 bases between. CDR3 in amino acids: CASSLLSPGYTF. For the CDR3, the DNA is TGTGCCAGCAGCTTGTTGTCTCCTGGCTACACCTTC.

The rearrangement joins TRBV15 to TRBJ2-5; tentatively, D is TRBD2 (6 bases). Germline-derived CDR1 and CDR2 are LNHNV and YYDKDF (reference sequence). V gave up 0 bases and J gave up 3 bases, with 14 bases separating them. The CDR3 is 16 amino acids. The CDR3 DNA follows: TGTGCCACCAGCAGAGACTACGGGGGTACCAAAGAGACCCAGTACTTC. Translating gives CATSRDYGGTKETQYF.

The chain links TRBV9 to TRBJ2-7; TRBD1 agrees at 10 bases. Germline V lookup: CDR1 SGDLS, CDR2 YYNGEE. With V trimmed by 3 bases and J by 3 bases, 6 bases remained unmatched. CDR3 length: 15 residues. The chain's CDR3 is CASSARGTGDYEQYF. In DNA form, the CDR3 reads TGTGCCAGCAGCGCGAGGGGGACAGGGGACTACGAGCAGTACTTC.

V and J are TRBV18 and TRBJ1-5, with unresolved D. Germline V gene data show CDR1 as KGHSH and CDR2 as LQKENI. The CDR3 loop spans 13 amino acids. Trimming cost V 2 bases and J 7 bases, with 9 bases left between them. In DNA form, the CDR3 reads TGTGCCAGCTCACCAATGTTGGAGCAGCCCCAGCATTTT. Translated: CASSPMLEQPQHF.